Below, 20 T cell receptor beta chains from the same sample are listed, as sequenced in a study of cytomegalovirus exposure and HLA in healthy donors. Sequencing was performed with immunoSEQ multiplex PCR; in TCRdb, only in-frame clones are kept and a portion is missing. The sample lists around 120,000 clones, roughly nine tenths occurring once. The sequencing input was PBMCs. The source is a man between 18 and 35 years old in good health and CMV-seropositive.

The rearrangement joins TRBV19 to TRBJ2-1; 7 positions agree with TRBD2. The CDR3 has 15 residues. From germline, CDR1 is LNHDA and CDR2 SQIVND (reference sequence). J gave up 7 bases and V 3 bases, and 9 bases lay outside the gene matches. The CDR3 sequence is CASSIGAGKWNEQFF. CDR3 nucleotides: TGTGCCAGTAGTATCGGAGCGGGGAAATGGAATGAGCAGTTCTTC.

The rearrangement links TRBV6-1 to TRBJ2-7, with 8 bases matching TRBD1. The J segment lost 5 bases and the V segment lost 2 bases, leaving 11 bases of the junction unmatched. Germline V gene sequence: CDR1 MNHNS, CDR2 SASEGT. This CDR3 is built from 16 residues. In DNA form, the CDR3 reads TGTGCCAGCAGTGAATTGTCGGGGACAGGCTACCACGAGCAGTACTTC. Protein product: CASSELSGTGYHEQYF.

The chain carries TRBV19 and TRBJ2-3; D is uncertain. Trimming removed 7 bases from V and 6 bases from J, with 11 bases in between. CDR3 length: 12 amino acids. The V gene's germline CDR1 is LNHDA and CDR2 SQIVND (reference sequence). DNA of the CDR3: TGTGCCAGTACCCCGGTTAAGGATACGCAGTATTTT. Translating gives CASTPVKDTQYF.

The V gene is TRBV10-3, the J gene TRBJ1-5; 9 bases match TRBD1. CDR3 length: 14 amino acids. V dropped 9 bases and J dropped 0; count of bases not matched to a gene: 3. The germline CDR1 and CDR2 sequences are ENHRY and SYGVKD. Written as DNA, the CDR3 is TGTGCCATTGGACAGGGGTATAGCAATCAGCCCCAGCATTTT. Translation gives CAIGQGYSNQPQHF.

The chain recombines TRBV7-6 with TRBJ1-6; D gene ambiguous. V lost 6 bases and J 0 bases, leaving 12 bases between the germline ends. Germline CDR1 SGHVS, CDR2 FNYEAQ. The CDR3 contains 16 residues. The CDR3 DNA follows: TGTGCCAGCAGTTCTAGCCTCAGCTCCTATAATTCACCCCTCCACTTT. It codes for CASSSSLSSYNSPLHF.

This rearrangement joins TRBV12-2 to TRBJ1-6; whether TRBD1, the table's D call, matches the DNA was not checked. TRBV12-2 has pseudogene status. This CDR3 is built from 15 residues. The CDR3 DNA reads TGTGCAAGTCGCCTGAAGGACAGGGAGGAATCACCCCTCCACTTT. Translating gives CASRLKDREESPLHF.

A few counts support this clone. The CDR3 nucleotides are TGTGCCAGCAGCTTGGACCAGGGCCGATTTGAGCCCCAGCATTTT. The encoded protein is CASSLDQGRFEPQHF. V is TRBV5-5 and J is TRBJ1-5; weak D call: TRBD1 (5 bases). The germline V gene encodes CDR1 SGHKS and CDR2 YYEKEE (reference sequence). Trimming removed 0 bases at V and 8 bases at J, with 15 bases between. CDR3 size: 15 residues.

CDR3 in amino acids: CASSYYPSSYNSPLHF. Here the CDR3 DNA reads TGTGCCAGCAGTTACTATCCGAGCTCCTATAATTCACCCCTCCACTTT. The chain couples TRBV6-5 to TRBJ1-6; no clear D. The CDR3 consists of 16 residues. Trimming shortened V by 1 base and J by 0 bases, and 7 bases separated the two germline ends. Germline loops: CDR1 MNHEY, CDR2 SVGAGI.

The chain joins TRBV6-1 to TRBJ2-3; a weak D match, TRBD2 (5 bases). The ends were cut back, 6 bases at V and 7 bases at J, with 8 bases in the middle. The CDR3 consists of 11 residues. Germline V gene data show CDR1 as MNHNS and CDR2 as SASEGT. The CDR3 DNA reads TGTGCCAGCAGCCAGACTAATACGCAGTATTTT. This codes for CASSQTNTQYF.

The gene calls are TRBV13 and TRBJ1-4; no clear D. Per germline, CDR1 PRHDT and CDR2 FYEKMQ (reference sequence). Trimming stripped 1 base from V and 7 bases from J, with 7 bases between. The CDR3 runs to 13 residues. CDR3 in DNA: TGTGCCAGCAGCTTAGCAAACGGTGAAAAACTGTTTTTT. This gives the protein CASSLANGEKLFF.

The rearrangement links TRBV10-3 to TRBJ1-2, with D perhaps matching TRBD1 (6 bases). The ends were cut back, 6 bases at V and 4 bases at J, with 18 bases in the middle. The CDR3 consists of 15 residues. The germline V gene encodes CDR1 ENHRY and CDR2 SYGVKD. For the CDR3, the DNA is TGTGCCATCAGCGCGTTAAACAGGGTTCGCTATGGCTACACCTTC. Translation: CAISALNRVRYGYTF.

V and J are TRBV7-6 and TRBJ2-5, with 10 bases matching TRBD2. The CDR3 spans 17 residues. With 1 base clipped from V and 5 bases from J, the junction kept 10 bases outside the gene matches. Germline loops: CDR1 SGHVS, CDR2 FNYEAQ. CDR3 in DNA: TGTGCCAGCAGCTTAGTCACAGCGGGGGGGCCAGGGGAGACCCAGTACTTC. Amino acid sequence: CASSLVTAGGPGETQYF.

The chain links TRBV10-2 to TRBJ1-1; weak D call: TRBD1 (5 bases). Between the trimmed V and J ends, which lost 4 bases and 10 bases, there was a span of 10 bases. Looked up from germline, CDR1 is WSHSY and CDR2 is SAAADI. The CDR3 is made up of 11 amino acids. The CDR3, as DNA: TGCGCCAGCAGTGGGCCCGGGGGAGCTTTCTTT. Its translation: CASSGPGGAFF.

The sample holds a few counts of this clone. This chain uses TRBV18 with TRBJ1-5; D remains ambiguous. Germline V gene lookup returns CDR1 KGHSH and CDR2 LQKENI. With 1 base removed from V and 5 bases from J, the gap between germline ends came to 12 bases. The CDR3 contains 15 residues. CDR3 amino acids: CASSPQGRADQPQHF. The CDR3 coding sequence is TGTGCCAGCTCACCACAAGGGAGGGCTGATCAGCCCCAGCATTTT.

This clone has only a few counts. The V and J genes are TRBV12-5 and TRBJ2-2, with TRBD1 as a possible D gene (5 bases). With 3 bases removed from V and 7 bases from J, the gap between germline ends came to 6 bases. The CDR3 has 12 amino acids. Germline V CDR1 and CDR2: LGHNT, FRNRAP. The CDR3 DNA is TGTGCTAGTGGTTTTAGGGGCGGGGAGCTGTTTTTT. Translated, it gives CASGFRGGELFF.

The CDR3 sequence: CASSIDPVQENTEAFF. DNA for the CDR3: TGTGCCAGTAGTATAGATCCGGTGCAAGAGAACACTGAAGCTTTCTTT. The chain has TRBV19 and TRBJ1-1, with unresolved D. V was clipped by 0 bases and J by 1 base, with 12 bases between them. Per germline, CDR1 LNHDA and CDR2 SQIVND (reference sequence). The CDR3 has 16 residues.

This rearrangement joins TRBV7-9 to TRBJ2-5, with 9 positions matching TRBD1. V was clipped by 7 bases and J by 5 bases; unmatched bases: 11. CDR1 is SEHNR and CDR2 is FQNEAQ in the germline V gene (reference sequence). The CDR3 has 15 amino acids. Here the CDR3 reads CASKHTGQGGETQYF. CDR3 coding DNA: TGTGCCAGCAAACACACGGGACAGGGTGGGGAGACCCAGTACTTC.

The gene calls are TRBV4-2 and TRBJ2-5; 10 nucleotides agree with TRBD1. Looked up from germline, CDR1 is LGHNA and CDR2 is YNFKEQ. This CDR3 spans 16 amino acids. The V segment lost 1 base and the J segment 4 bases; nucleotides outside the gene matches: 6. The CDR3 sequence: CASSQGGDRGGETQYF. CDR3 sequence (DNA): TGTGCCAGCAGCCAAGGAGGGGACAGGGGAGGAGAGACCCAGTACTTC.

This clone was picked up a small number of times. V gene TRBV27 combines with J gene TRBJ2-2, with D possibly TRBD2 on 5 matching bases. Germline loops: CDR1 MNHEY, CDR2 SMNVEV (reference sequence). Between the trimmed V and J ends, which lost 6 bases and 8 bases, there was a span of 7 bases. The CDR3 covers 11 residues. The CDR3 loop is CASREVGELFF. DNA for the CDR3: TGTGCCAGCAGGGAGGTTGGGGAGCTGTTTTTT.

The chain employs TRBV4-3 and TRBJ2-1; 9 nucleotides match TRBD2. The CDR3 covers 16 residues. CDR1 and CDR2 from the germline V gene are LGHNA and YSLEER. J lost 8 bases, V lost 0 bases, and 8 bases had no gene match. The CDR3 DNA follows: TGCGCCAGCAGCCAAGATCTTGGAGCGGGGGGATATGAGCAGTTCTTC. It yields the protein CASSQDLGAGGYEQFF.